Presented here are 19 T cell receptor beta chains from one specimen sequenced in a study of patients and donors after allogeneic stem cell transplantation. TCRdb fed the RT-PCR reads into MiXCR, producing one record per CDR3 protein. The data show 150,000 to 250,000 distinct CDR3 sequences, 40% to 45% seen once. Sequenced sample: blood, either unsorted or a sorted T cell fraction (not recorded which). The source of these receptors is a human donor who was either an allogeneic HSCT recipient or a stem cell or donor lymphocyte infusion donor (not recorded which). It is not recorded whose cells these are; they may come from a transplant donor.

This clonotype was counted at least ten times. The junction does not match germline at one end; this may be a read error. This rearrangement joins TRBV5-1 to TRBJ1-1; no clear D. This CDR3 is built from 11 residues. The germline gives CDR1 SGHRS, CDR2 YFSETQ. The CDR3 region has the DNA TGTGCCAGCAGTGCTAACACTGAAGCTTTCTTT. Residues: CASSANTEAFF.

The chain uses TRBV20-1 and TRBJ1-4, with D unresolved. The CDR3 consists of 12 residues. CDR1 is DFQATT and CDR2 is SNEGSKA in the germline V gene (reference sequence). V was trimmed by 6 bases and J by 0 bases, leaving 5 bases between them. The CDR3 loop is CSAPTTNEKLFF. The CDR3 nucleotides read TGCAGTGCCCCTACAACTAATGAAAAACTGTTTTTT.

This chain links TRBV6-2 or TRBV6-3 with TRBJ1-2, with 8 positions matching TRBD1. The CDR3 loop spans 15 amino acids. Trimming removed 4 bases from V and 5 bases from J; junction bases left unmatched: 9. Germline loops: CDR1 MNHEY, CDR2 SVGEGT. In nucleotides, the CDR3 is TGTGCCAGCAGTTCGCCAGACAGGGGCACTTATGGCTACACCTTC. Protein product: CASSSPDRGTYGYTF.

This clonotype was observed a few times. The CDR3: CASSQETGAANTEAFF. DNA for the CDR3: TGTGCCAGCAGCCAAGAGACAGGGGCGGCGAACACTGAAGCTTTCTTT. This rearrangement joins TRBV4-2 to TRBJ1-1, with TRBD1 matching over 8 bases. V shed 0 bases, J shed 1 base, and the junction held 4 bases outside the gene matches. CDR1 is LGHNA, CDR2 YNFKEQ, per germline. This CDR3 is built from 16 residues.

The table lists this clonotype with a few counts. This may be a read error: a much more frequent sequence differs by one nucleotide. This sequence joins TRBV27 and TRBJ1-5; D uncertain. The CDR3 contains 14 residues. Germline V gives CDR1 MNHEY, CDR2 SMNVEV (reference sequence). With 1 base removed from V and 0 bases from J, the gap between germline ends came to 4 bases. The CDR3 loop reads CASSLWGSNQPQHF. The CDR3 region has the DNA TGTGCCAGCAGTTTATGGGGTAGCAATCAGCCCCAGCATTTT.

The table lists this clonotype with a few counts. CDR3 in amino acids: CASSLGLGTYNEQFF. The CDR3 region has the DNA TGTGCCAGCAGCTTGGGGCTGGGAACCTACAATGAGCAGTTCTTC. The V call is TRBV5-6, the J call TRBJ2-1, with no clear D. The germline V gene has CDR1 SGHDT and CDR2 YYEEEE. The CDR3 runs 15 residues. Trimming cost V 0 bases and J 2 bases, with 9 bases left between them.

This clonotype came up a few times. This chain uses TRBV12-3 or TRBV12-4 with TRBJ1-5, with a weak D call TRBD1 (5 bases). V lost 6 bases and J 3 bases, leaving 15 bases between the germline ends. CDR3 length equals 15 residues. DNA of the CDR3: TGTGCCAGCAGAGAAACCGGGACTTTCAATCAGCCCCAGCATTTT. Translation gives CASRETGTFNQPQHF.

In its sample, this clonotype was seen a few times. The J gene is TRBJ2-7, the V gene TRBV4-3, with a tentative D call TRBD2 (5 bases). CDR1 is LGHNA, CDR2 YSLEER, per germline. The CDR3 contains 13 residues. V was clipped by 3 bases and J by 2 bases, with 8 bases between them. CDR3 nucleotides: TGCGCCAGCAGCCAGGAGGTGACCTACGAGCAGTACTTC. The encoded protein is CASSQEVTYEQYF.

The V and J genes are TRBV12-3 or TRBV12-4 and TRBJ2-3; 7 positions agree with TRBD2. The CDR3 totals 14 residues. V lost 5 bases to trimming and J lost 4 bases; unmatched junction nucleotides: 6. The DNA for the CDR3 is TGTGCCAGCAGTCCCGGACTAGATCCAGATACGCAGTATTTT. It codes for CASSPGLDPDTQYF.

This clonotype showed up just a few times. The chain recombines TRBV6-5 with TRBJ2-3; D possibly corresponds to TRBD2 (6 bases). Trimming pared 6 bases from V and 0 bases from J, leaving 13 bases between. Germline V gene data show CDR1 as MNHEY and CDR2 as SVGAGI. The CDR3 is made up of 15 amino acids. CDR3 in DNA: TGTGCCAGCAGCGGGGCCGGGAGTAGCACAGATACGCAGTATTTT. Its protein is CASSGAGSSTDTQYF.

This clonotype was picked up a small number of times. This chain connects TRBV29-1 to TRBJ1-1, with D perhaps matching TRBD1 (6 bases). This CDR3 contains 15 residues. Trimming removed 7 bases from V and 3 bases from J, with 21 bases in between. Germline loops: CDR1 SQVTM, CDR2 ANQGSEA. The CDR3 nucleotides are TGCAGCGCCCCGAGGGGGGCACAAAGGGACACTGAAGCTTTCTTT. It is translated as CSAPRGAQRDTEAFF.

V is TRBV5-6 and J is TRBJ1-5; TRBD1 might be the D (6 bases). V was clipped by 1 base and J by 7 bases, with 12 bases between them. The CDR3 contains 14 residues. Germline CDR1 and CDR2: SGHDT and YYEEEE. The DNA for the CDR3 is TGTGCCAGCAGCTTGCAGGGGCCGGGGCAGCCCCAGCATTTT. Amino acid sequence: CASSLQGPGQPQHF.

The J gene is TRBJ2-3, the V gene TRBV4-1, with 8 bases matching TRBD2. The CDR3 consists of 23 residues. CDR1 MGHRA and CDR2 YSYEKL come from the germline V gene. Trimming at V came to 0 bases and at J to 0 bases, leaving 23 bases not matched to a gene. In DNA, the CDR3 is TGCGCCAGCAGCCAAGATCCGCTCGGAGCGGGAGATGGCCCTCCCCCTAGCACAGATACGCAGTATTTT. Amino acids: CASSQDPLGAGDGPPPSTDTQYF.

J is TRBJ2-5 and V is TRBV20-1; 14 nucleotides align to TRBD2. CDR1 DFQATT and CDR2 SNEGSKA come from the germline V gene (reference sequence). This CDR3 comprises 15 residues. V lost 5 bases and J lost 5; bases outside the gene matches: 7. The CDR3 sequence is CSAYWGLAGVETQYF. CDR3 sequence (DNA): TGCAGTGCTTATTGGGGACTAGCGGGAGTTGAGACCCAGTACTTC.

The chain is built from TRBV20-1 and TRBJ1-1; D not certain. Per the germline V gene, CDR1 is DFQATT and CDR2 is SNEGSKA (reference sequence). This CDR3 comprises 10 residues. The CDR3 loop reads CRASNTEAFF. DNA for the CDR3: TGCAGGGCCTCGAACACTGAAGCTTTCTTT.

This clonotype was detected a few times. This CDR3 reads CSVQRLDSGLGYTF. The DNA of the CDR3 is TGCAGCGTCCAAAGACTGGACTCCGGTCTTGGCTACACCTTC. This chain links TRBV29-1 with TRBJ1-2; D not certain. The CDR3 sequence is 14 residues long. Trimming pared 6 bases from V and 7 bases from J, leaving 21 bases between. Germline CDR1 is SQVTM and CDR2 is ANQGSEA.

This clonotype was seen only a few times. The chain recombines TRBV29-1 with TRBJ2-1; a possible D gene is TRBD2 (5 bases). The CDR3 has 12 residues. Per the germline V gene, CDR1 is SQVTM and CDR2 is ANQGSEA. V lost 8 bases to trimming and J lost 6 bases, with 14 bases between them. CDR3 protein: CSSWEGGNEQFF. The CDR3 bases are TGCAGCAGCTGGGAAGGAGGCAATGAGCAGTTCTTC.

The chain carries TRBV2 and TRBJ2-3, with D maybe TRBD2 (7 bases). This CDR3 is built from 14 residues. CDR1 and CDR2 from the germline V gene are SNHLY and FYNNEI. Trimming removed 8 bases at V and 0 bases at J, with 12 bases between. The CDR3 sequence: CASGGAFSTDTQYF. DNA for the CDR3: TGTGCCAGCGGGGGGGCGTTCAGCACAGATACGCAGTATTTT.

In nucleotides, the CDR3 is TGTGCCAGCACCCCACTAGCGGGAGGTGAGCAGTACTTC. Protein product: CASTPLAGGEQYF. J is TRBJ2-7 and V is TRBV2, with 12 bases lining up with TRBD2. Germline CDR1 reads SNHLY; CDR2 reads FYNNEI. The junction had 5 bases not matched to a gene; V was cut back by 7 bases and J by 7 bases. The CDR3 contains 13 residues.